This T cell receptor (beta chain) appears in the sequencing data of a study of blood T cell repertoires in COVID-19. Study-wide context: Donors in the United States, Italy and Spain gave samples during acute or convalescent COVID-19. PBMCs, B-cell-depleted T cells, or T cells were the source of the cDNA or gDNA that made up the material.

The V gene lost 9 bases and the J gene lost 7 bases, with 23 bases spanning the gap. The CDR3 is 15 residues long. Germline V CDR1 and CDR2: SGHDT, YYEEEE. Authors' analysis steps: For nucleated cells, counts were estimated from reference gene primer amplification. This table comes from immunoSEQ multiplex PCR, and its TCRdb copy is limited to in-frame clones, with some not included. That table supplies the V and J calls and clone size; D and trimming were determined from the DNA. The sample lists roughly 290,000 clones; around 88% were seen once. The clonotype was recovered from a young woman who had recovered from COVID-19. This chain joins TRBV5-6 and TRBJ2-1; tentatively, D is TRBD2 (6 bases). The sample consisted of peripheral blood. In nucleotides, the CDR3 is TGTGCCACCACCCGGGGGATGGGGGACTTGAATGAGCAGTTCTTC. It encodes CATTRGMGDLNEQFF.